This T cell receptor beta chain was captured in a study of control samples from healthy donors and cancer patients. The data were produced by immunoSEQ multiplex PCR, yet TCRdb's version contains in-frame clones alone and is incomplete. This table has over 30,000 clones, approximately 90% appearing once. CDR1 and CDR2 from the germline V gene are GTSNPN and SVGIG (reference sequence). This CDR3 region has 13 residues. V shed 4 bases and J shed 1 base, with 10 bases lying between them. Specimen: PBMCs. The TCR comes from a woman between 35 and 50 years old with lung cancer. The chain links TRBV30 to TRBJ1-2; D may be TRBD1 (6 bases). In nucleotides, the CDR3 is TGTGCCTGGAAGGCAGGGGTTAACTATGGCTACACCTTC. Protein product: CAWKAGVNYGYTF.